The clone carrying this TCR beta chain has more than one count but fewer than ten. Its target is unknown. TCRdb re-called the RACE reads through MiXCR, storing one row per CDR3 protein. The table has under 200,000 distinct CDR3 sequences, about 27% seen once. The data originate from a study of human T cells and chemical hapten exposure. Study-wide background: An area of 2 cm by roughly 2.2 cm on upper inner arm skin received 2% DPC for sensitization. Scalp application of diphenylcyclopropenone was performed weekly in patients across the entire approximately 24-week study.

The CDR3 is made up of 13 amino acids. From germline, CDR1 is SNHLY and CDR2 FYNNEI. The trim removed 6 bases at V and 5 bases at J, leaving 3 bases unmatched. Sample time point: patch test 3, about 24 weeks after DPC sensitization. This sample's treatment: therapeutic diphenylcyclopropenone sensitization with weekly scalp DPC. The study extracted total RNA from unfractionated whole blood. Study-wide results and caveats: Counts of TCRs above 1 in 1000 frequency stayed unchanged with DPC sensitization.

This chain uses TRBV2 with TRBJ2-3; the match to TRBD1 covers 9 bases. The source was whole blood, collected in connection with sensitization to the hapten diphenylcyclopropenone (DPC). This receptor was obtained from a woman younger than 30 with alopecia areata. Some clones in this sample may be carry-over from other donors' samples. The CDR3 bases are TGTGCCAGCAGCCGGGACAGGGTAGATACGCAGTATTTT. Translated, it gives CASSRDRVDTQYF.